The 23 T cell receptor beta chains below all came from one sample that was sequenced in a study of T cells expressing NK-cell markers. Using the 5' RACE reads, TCRdb records one entry per CDR3 protein without DNA. The sample spans some 300,000 distinct CDR3 sequences; the ten largest clones claim approximately 0.39%. The sample comprised blood T cells: a sorted CD56 or NKG2C T cell subset, CD4+ or CD8+ T cells, or bulk PBMC T cells (not recorded which). These receptors all stem from a young man in good health.

Here the CDR3 reads CASSRRVNTVADTQYF. The J gene is TRBJ2-3, the V gene TRBV5-4. The CDR3 contains 16 residues. Per germline, CDR1 SGHNT and CDR2 YYREEE (reference sequence).

The genes are TRBV28 and TRBJ2-3; TCRdb picks TRBD1, but there is no DNA to check that call. CDR3 length: 13 amino acids. Germline V lookup: CDR1 MDHEN, CDR2 SYDVKM. The CDR3: CASSIGQADTQYF. Based on the CDR3 plus reference TRBV28 and TRBJ2-3, the full variable domain is DVKVTQSSRYLVKRTGEKVFLECVQDMDHENMFWYRQDPGLGLRLIYFSYDVKMKEKGDIPEGYSVSREKKERFSLILESASTNQTSMYLCASSIGQADTQYFGPGTRLTVL.

This chain uses TRBV7-6 with TRBJ2-1; TCRdb returns TRBD2, unconfirmable since there is no DNA. The CDR3 has 16 residues. In germline, CDR1 is SGHVS, CDR2 FNYEAQ. CDR3 amino acids: CASSLGGLAGEDEQFF.

The chain couples TRBV7-2 to TRBJ1-4; the TCRdb D gene call, TRBD1, has no DNA to confirm it. Germline loops: CDR1 SGHTA, CDR2 FQGNSA. This CDR3 has 14 amino acids. The CDR3 region is CASSPRTGDEKLFF.

V and J are TRBV5-6 and TRBJ2-1; TCRdb's D gene call, TRBD2, goes unchecked for lack of DNA. This CDR3 comprises 14 residues. Germline V gene lookup returns CDR1 SGHDT and CDR2 YYEEEE. The CDR3 reads CASSFRAASNEQFF.

The chain links TRBV12-3 or TRBV12-4 to TRBJ2-3; TCRdb reports TRBD2, a call that lacks DNA to check it against. CDR3 size: 18 residues. The CDR3 here is CASVSRSRAASSTDTQYF.

The chain has TRBV6-1 and TRBJ2-1; TCRdb returns TRBD2, unconfirmable since there is no DNA. The CDR3 loop spans 13 amino acids. Looked up from germline, CDR1 is MNHNS and CDR2 is SASEGT. CDR3 protein: CASSRLAGGEQFF.

This chain links TRBV27 with TRBJ1-5. This CDR3 region has 14 residues. The germline gives CDR1 MNHEY, CDR2 SMNVEV (reference sequence). This CDR3 is CASSLLQTNQPQHF.

CDR3 sequence reads: CAISESTLLAGEATNEQFF. This chain uses TRBV10-3 with TRBJ2-1; the TRBD2 assignment by TCRdb is unverifiable without DNA. Germline loops: CDR1 ENHRY, CDR2 SYGVKD. CDR3 length equals 19 residues.

The V and J genes are TRBV6-1 and TRBJ1-5; the TRBD1 assignment by TCRdb is unverifiable without DNA. Germline V gene lookup returns CDR1 MNHNS and CDR2 SASEGT. The CDR3 extends over 15 amino acids. The CDR3 protein is CASSDQGASNQPQHF.

V and J are TRBV6-6 and TRBJ2-1. The CDR3 totals 13 residues. The germline CDR1 and CDR2 sequences are MNHNY and SVGAGI (reference sequence). The CDR3 reads CASSYGRYNEQFF.

The gene calls are TRBV29-1 and TRBJ1-6; absent DNA, TCRdb's TRBD1 call cannot be checked. This CDR3 has 15 residues. Germline lookup yields CDR1 SQVTM and CDR2 ANQGSEA. This CDR3 reads CSEPFRVAGFSPLHF.

The chain combines TRBV7-9 with TRBJ1-5. CDR1 and CDR2 from the germline V gene are SEHNR and FQNEAQ (reference sequence). The CDR3 length is 13 residues. The CDR3 region is CAGGEGLNQPQHF.

V usage is TRBV12-3 or TRBV12-4 and J usage is TRBJ2-1; TCRdb's D gene call, TRBD2, goes unchecked for lack of DNA. The CDR3 spans 16 residues. CDR3: CASSITSGVSYNEQFF.

This chain connects TRBV6-2 or TRBV6-3 to TRBJ2-5; as DNA is missing, the TRBD1 call by TCRdb cannot be tested. CDR3 length equals 15 residues. CDR1 is MNHEY and CDR2 is SVGEGT in the germline V gene. The CDR3 sequence: CASRRGQGAKETQYF.

The genes are TRBV4-1 and TRBJ2-5; TCRdb gives TRBD2 as the D gene, but with no DNA this cannot be confirmed. Germline V gene lookup returns CDR1 MGHRA and CDR2 YSYEKL. The CDR3 is made up of 15 amino acids. CDR3 sequence: CASSLTGTSGETQYF.

V is TRBV7-6 and J is TRBJ1-4; TCRdb selects TRBD1, and the lack of DNA leaves this call unchecked. Germline V lookup: CDR1 SGHVS, CDR2 FNYEAQ. This CDR3 contains 15 residues. The CDR3 loop reads CASSGIQGTNEKLFF.

The chain uses TRBV20-1 and TRBJ2-6; the D call from TCRdb, TRBD2, cannot be confirmed without DNA. The CDR3 sequence is 17 residues long. CDR1 and CDR2 (germline): DFQATT, SNEGSKA (reference sequence). Here the CDR3 reads CSARPGLADSGANVLTF.

The CDR3: CATSRGTRGDTQYF. The V and J genes are TRBV15 and TRBJ2-3; no DNA is available, so the TRBD2 call from TCRdb remains unchecked. CDR3 size: 14 residues. Germline V lookup: CDR1 LNHNV, CDR2 YYDKDF (reference sequence).

This chain connects TRBV12-3 or TRBV12-4 to TRBJ2-7; TCRdb returns TRBD2, unconfirmable since there is no DNA. This CDR3 has 16 residues. CDR3 amino acids: CASSSAGTSGSREQYF.

V is TRBV29-1 and J is TRBJ2-1; with no DNA, the TCRdb D assignment of TRBD2 cannot be verified. CDR3 length: 13 amino acids. CDR1 and CDR2 from the germline V gene are SQVTM and ANQGSEA. CDR3 sequence: CSVGTSGRNEQFF.

The V call is TRBV9, the J call TRBJ2-5; TCRdb's D call of TRBD2 is untestable without DNA. CDR1 is SGDLS, CDR2 YYNGEE, per germline. The CDR3 is 15 residues long. CDR3 residues: CASSARDHPKETQYF.

The genes are TRBV28 and TRBJ2-3; as DNA is missing, the TRBD1 call by TCRdb cannot be tested. Germline V CDR1 and CDR2: MDHEN, SYDVKM. This CDR3 is 15 amino acids long. CDR3 residues: CASSGQAPSTDTQYF.